This T cell receptor (beta chain) stems from a study of OX40 agonist ivuxolimab in advanced cancers. About the investigation overall: The costimulatory receptor OX40 (CD134) was targeted by ivuxolimab, a fully human IgG2 agonistic monoclonal antibody. Partial responses were achieved by three dose-escalation patients, of whom one had hepatocellular carcinoma and two had cutaneous melanoma. A male proportion of roughly 80% and a mean age of about 60 years, ranging from about 20 to 79, were recorded for the dose-escalation cohort. The purpose of peripheral TCRbeta sequencing was to test whether ivuxolimab changed TCR sequence diversity and led to clonal T-cell expansion. Of the approximately 50 dose-escalation patients, hepatocellular carcinoma was present in approximately 20, melanoma in approximately 15, renal cell carcinoma in 9 and head and neck cancer in 9. Prior anti-PD-1, anti-PD-L1 or anti-CTLA-4 therapy was permitted, and 30% to 45% of dose-escalation patients had received checkpoint inhibitors. The paper reports the monotherapy dose-escalation portion (N of about 50 patients) of the phase I ivuxolimab trial. Intravenous ivuxolimab was administered to patients every 2 weeks at six dose levels: 0.01, 0.1, 0.3, 1.5, 3 and 10 mg/kg.

Summary of the overall study and its limitations: Low levels of normalized T-cell clonal expansion were also shown by some nonresponding patients. At doses of 0.1 to 3.0 mg/kg, clonal expansion of both CD4+ and CD8+ T cells in blood was seen between baseline and week 6. Partial responders in the 0.1-3.0 mg/kg groups had among the lowest normalized peripheral clonal expansion, especially among CD8+ T cells. Antigen specificity was not determined for the clonally expanded peripheral T cells. On average, CD8+ T cells showed more expanded clones than CD4+ T cells after ivuxolimab.

The germline V gene encodes CDR1 WSHSY and CDR2 SAAADI. From cysteine to phenylalanine, the CDR3 is 20 amino acids long. Kept here is only the CDR3 DNA, which spans 60 bases and is read in frame from base 1. V is cut by 0 bases and J by 0 bases, and the space between the germline ends is 21 bases. The trial excluded patients who had a history of autoimmune disease or who were on systemic immunosuppression. Peripheral blood for TCR sequencing was collected from all dose cohorts at baseline, on cycle 4 day 1, and on cycle 7 day 1. The samples were taken from a phase I, first-in-human, multicenter, open-label dose-escalation trial of ivuxolimab. Adults with locally advanced or metastatic melanoma, renal cell carcinoma, hepatocellular carcinoma or head and neck squamous cell carcinoma were enrolled in the trial. Before TCR sequencing, CD4+ and CD8+ T cells were separately sorted from peripheral blood.

This clone was observed a handful of times. Its binding antigen is unknown. Base qualities were left out, and no much larger clone turns up one base away. For sequencing of the TCRbeta CDR3 region, genomic DNA was extracted from the sorted cells. The immunoSEQ Assay was used to sequence the TCRbeta CDR3 regions. The clones in this table, taken by TCRdb from immuneACCESS, are in-frame only. Not every clone is retained; where verified, under half of the shortfall comes from an unresolved V gene, and the cause of the rest is unknown. The sample table holds over 50,000 clones, of which under 90% were seen once. The ten largest make up 0.52% of the sample.

The rearrangement joined TRBV10-2 to TRBJ1-3; the D segment cannot be called with confidence. The sample here was CD4+ or CD8+ T cells sorted from blood, taken in a trial of the OX40 agonist ivuxolimab. This clonotype was obtained from an adult with an advanced solid tumor such as melanoma, head and neck, liver or kidney cancer. The CDR3 has the sequence CASSESRLWAVFRSGNTIYF. Read as DNA, the sequence is TGCGCCAGCAGTGAGTCGAGGTTGTGGGCAGTATTCCGCTCTGGAAACACCATATATTTT.